This T cell receptor beta chain was sequenced during a study of regulatory T cells in long-lasting Graves disease. Findings and limits, study-wide: Public clonotype sharing was higher in persistent than newly diagnosed patients. No thyroid tissue was studied; the work used peripheral blood only.

This clonotype appeared many times. Antigen specificity is unknown. Arm-PCR with iRepertoire HTBI primers amplified the CDR3 regions for these TCR beta libraries. TCRdb itself ran the multiplex PCR reads through MiXCR, one entry per CDR3 protein. The table lists hundreds of thousands of distinct CDR3 sequences, more than 15% of them singletons. Time point indicated: newly diagnosed GD, antithyroid drugs for less than 3 months. From PBMCs, RNA was extracted and then used to make the TCR library. As a group, patients came from one endocrinology department in Xi'an, China. CDR1 SNHLY and CDR2 FYNNEI come from the germline V gene. This CDR3 has 15 residues. V was pared by 7 bases and J by 4 bases, with 8 bases of the junction left unmatched. These data were likewise used in another study, on T cells in Graves' hyperthyroidism and ophthalmopathy. According to that study: The study used the HTBI primer set for a first-round RT-PCR of the TCR CDR3.

The clonotype was recovered from a woman aged 40-60 years with Graves disease. J is TRBJ1-5 and V is TRBV2; 9 positions agree with TRBD1. The material sequenced was peripheral blood mononuclear cells (PBMCs), taken at new diagnosis, from a patient treated with antithyroid drugs. DNA of the CDR3: TGTGCCAGCATCGGGGGGACAGGGTTGAATCAGCCCCAGCATTTT. Translating it yields CASIGGTGLNQPQHF. The variable domain in full, with the rest retrieved from reference TRBV2 and TRBJ1-5, is EPEVTQTPSHQVTQMGQEVILRCVPISNHLYFYWYRQILGQKVEFLVSFYNNEISEKSEIFDDQFSVERPDGSNFTLKIRSTKLEDSAMYFCASIGGTGLNQPQHFGDGTRLSIL.